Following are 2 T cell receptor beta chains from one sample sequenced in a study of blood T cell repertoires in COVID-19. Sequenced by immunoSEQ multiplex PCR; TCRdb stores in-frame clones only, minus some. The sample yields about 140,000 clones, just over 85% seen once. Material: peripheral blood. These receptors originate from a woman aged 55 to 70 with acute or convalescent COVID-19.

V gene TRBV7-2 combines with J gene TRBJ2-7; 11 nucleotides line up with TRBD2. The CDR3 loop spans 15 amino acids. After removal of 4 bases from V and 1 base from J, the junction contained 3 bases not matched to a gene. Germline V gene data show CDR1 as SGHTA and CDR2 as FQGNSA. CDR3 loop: CASSSGLAESYEQYF. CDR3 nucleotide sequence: TGTGCCAGCAGCTCGGGACTAGCGGAGTCCTACGAGCAGTACTTC.

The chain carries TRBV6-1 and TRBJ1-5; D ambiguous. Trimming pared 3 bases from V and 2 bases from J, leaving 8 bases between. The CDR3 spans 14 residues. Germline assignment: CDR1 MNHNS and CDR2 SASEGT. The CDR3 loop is CASSDAGRNQPQHF. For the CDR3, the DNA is TGTGCCAGCAGTGATGCGGGCCGCAATCAGCCCCAGCATTTT.